This T cell receptor (beta chain) originates from a study of blood T cell repertoires in COVID-19. V lost 0 bases to trimming and J lost 6 bases; unmatched junction nucleotides: 15. The CDR3 sequence is 18 residues long. The germline V gene has CDR1 KGHSH and CDR2 LQKENI. Produced via immunoSEQ multiplex PCR; TCRdb's table is partial and in-frame only. The sample yields about 270,000 clones, 80% to 90% seen once. This chain joins TRBV18 and TRBJ2-7, with 9 bases that match TRBD1. This TCR was sampled from a woman aged 70-85 years with acute or convalescent COVID-19. Specimen: peripheral blood. In DNA, the CDR3 is TGTGCCAGCTCACCACCGCTGCCCGGTCCGGGACAGGGCGGCGAGCAGTACTTC. As protein: CASSPPLPGPGQGGEQYF.